The present T cell receptor (beta chain) was sequenced within a study of blood T cell repertoires in COVID-19. Overall study context: T cells, B-cell-depleted T cells, or PBMCs supplied cDNA or gDNA.

Sequenced by immunoSEQ multiplex PCR; TCRdb stores in-frame clones only, minus some. Altogether 150,000 to 200,000 clones are present, approximately 80% being singletons, with the ten largest covering about 1.5%. This TCR came from a human donor in a cohort sampled during active COVID-19. The sample comprised peripheral blood.

The CDR3: CASSAQGGGIYNEQFF. In DNA form, the CDR3 reads TGTGCCAGCAGCGCCCAAGGGGGCGGGATATACAATGAGCAGTTCTTC. The chain joins TRBV7-3 to TRBJ2-1, with D perhaps TRBD1 (7 bases). V lost 5 bases, J lost 4 bases, and 18 bases lay in between. In germline, CDR1 is SGHTA, CDR2 FQGTGA. The CDR3 is 16 residues long.